This T cell receptor beta chain was captured in a study of T cells in Graves' hyperthyroidism and ophthalmopathy. The sample holds many counts of this clonotype. Amplified TCR beta CDR3 regions came from RNA transcripts. The TCR CDR3 was amplified in a first-round RT-PCR using the HTBI primer set. One entry per CDR3 protein results from TCRdb running MiXCR on the multiplex PCR reads. The sample holds 210,000 or so distinct CDR3 sequences, approximately 17% seen once. Germline V gene sequence: CDR1 GTSNPN, CDR2 SVGIG (reference sequence). The V gene lost 8 bases and the J gene lost 2 bases, with 18 bases spanning the gap. This CDR3 is built from 14 residues.

The TCR originated in a man in his fifties with Graves' hyperthyroidism. Input material: blood. The chain recombines TRBV30 with TRBJ1-1; D is unclear. CDR3 coding DNA: TGTGCCCTCCTAGCTAAGGGAGGAAACACTGAAGCTTTCTTT. Protein product: CALLAKGGNTEAFF.